A selection of T cell receptor beta chains follows, all from one sample in a study of beta chain features in type 1 diabetes. Produced via immunoSEQ multiplex PCR; TCRdb's table is partial and in-frame only. Among hundreds of thousands of clones listed, around 30% were seen once. The sample comprised naive CD4+ T cells from blood. Receptors originate from a man aged 18 to 29 in good health. The CDR3 runs from the conserved cysteine through the conserved F or W. Fields, in order: D gene, V gene, J gene, clone size, CDR3 DNA, CDR3 protein. D genes are given only for firm matches. Clone sizes are given selectively: once, few, many, or a class where the clone is expanded.

TRBD2	TRBV7-2	TRBJ2-7	NA	TGTGCCAGCAGCCCTCCTAGCGGGAGGGTGGACGAGCAGTACTTC	CASSPPSGRVDEQYF
NA	TRBV2	TRBJ1-4	few	TGTGCCAGCGAGCAATGGCCGCTCGGTGAAAAACTGTTTTTT	CASEQWPLGEKLFF
NA	TRBV9	TRBJ2-3	NA	TGTGCCAGCAGCGTAGCCGGCACTAGCACAGATACGCAGTATTTT	CASSVAGTSTDTQYF
NA	TRBV30	TRBJ2-7	NA	TGTGCCTGGAGTACCTCCGGACGGGGATTTCTCTACGAGCAGTACTTC	CAWSTSGRGFLYEQYF
NA	TRBV28	TRBJ2-1	NA	TGTGCCAGCAGTTCCCCACCTCTAAAGCAGTTCTTC	CASSSPPLKQFF
NA	TRBV18	TRBJ2-3	few	TGTGCCAGCTCACCCCGACTTGAGACGCAGTATTTT	CASSPRLETQYF
NA	TRBV29-1	TRBJ2-7	few	TGCAGCGCTACAGGTTGGGGCGAGCAGTACTTC	CSATGWGEQYF
NA	TRBV14	TRBJ2-1	few	TGTGCCAGCAGCCCCCACAGGGATAACAATGAGCAGTTCTTC	CASSPHRDNNEQFF
TRBD2	TRBV29-1	TRBJ2-1	NA	TGCAGCTCATCGGGACTAGCCGATAATGAGCAGTTCTTC	CSSSGLADNEQFF
TRBD2	TRBV4-1	TRBJ2-5	NA	TGCGCCAGCAGCGTACGTCCGGGACTAGCGGGAGAGACCCAGTACTTC	CASSVRPGLAGETQYF
TRBD2	TRBV5-1	TRBJ2-5	few	TGCGCCAGCAGCTTGGACCCGGGAGGGGAGACCCAGTACTTC	CASSLDPGGETQYF
NA	TRBV30	TRBJ2-3	NA	TGTGCCTGGAGCCTAGGAAGCACAGATACGCAGTATTTT	CAWSLGSTDTQYF
NA	TRBV29-1	TRBJ2-7	once	TGCAGCGTGATGGGAGCTGGGACACCCAGCTACGAGCAGTACTTC	CSVMGAGTPSYEQYF
NA	TRBV30	TRBJ2-1	NA	TGTGCCTGGAGAGGGGAAGATGAGCAGTTCTTC	CAWRGEDEQFF
NA	TRBV5-6	TRBJ2-4	NA	TGTGCCAGCAGCCTATTCGGTCCAAACATTCAGTACTTC	CASSLFGPNIQYF
NA	TRBV2	TRBJ2-7	few	TGTGCCAGCAGTGTTGGACAGACTCACGAGCAGTACTTC	CASSVGQTHEQYF
NA	TRBV29-1	TRBJ1-1	NA	TGCAGCGTTGTACAGGGAGTTCCTGAAGCTTTCTTT	CSVVQGVPEAFF
NA	TRBV25-1	TRBJ2-1	few	TGTGCCAGCAGTGAGAGAGGGAGCTCCTACAATGAGCAGTTCTTC	CASSERGSSYNEQFF
NA	TRBV6-6	TRBJ2-5	NA	TGTGCCAGCAGAGACTCTAGGGTACCTTGGCGAGAGTACTTC	CASRDSRVPWREYF
TRBD2	TRBV30	TRBJ2-7	few	TGTGCCTGGATCAGGACTAGCGACCTATACGAGCAGTACTTC	CAWIRTSDLYEQYF
TRBD1	TRBV30	TRBJ2-2	NA	TGTGCCTGGAGGACGACAGGGCACGGGGAGCTGTTTTTT	CAWRTTGHGELFF
NA	TRBV9	TRBJ1-1	NA	TGTGCCAGCAGCGTAGTAGACTTCACTGAAGCTTTCTTT	CASSVVDFTEAFF
TRBD2	TRBV10-3	TRBJ2-7	few	TGTGCCATCAGTGAGTCATCGGGGGGACTCCTACCTTACGAGCAGTACTTC	CAISESSGGLLPYEQYF
TRBD2	TRBV5-1	TRBJ2-1	NA	TGCGCCAGCAGCTTGGGGCTAGCGGGAGAGTGGGAGCAGTTCTTC	CASSLGLAGEWEQFF
TRBD2	TRBV29-1	TRBJ2-1	NA	TGCAGCGTTGAATTACTGACTAGCGGGAGATTTCCTGACTACAATGAGCAGTTCTTC	CSVELLTSGRFPDYNEQFF
TRBD1	TRBV6-6	TRBJ2-3	NA	TGTGCCAGCAGCCTGTGGACAGGAAACACAGATACGCAGTATTTT	CASSLWTGNTDTQYF
NA	TRBV5-1	TRBJ2-4	few	TGCGCCAGCAGCCTAAGTGGAGGAGCCAAAAACATTCAGTACTTC	CASSLSGGAKNIQYF
TRBD1	TRBV30	TRBJ1-1	few	TGTGCCTGGAGCGCAGACAGGGCAAATTTGGGATTCACTGAAGCTTTCTTT	CAWSADRANLGFTEAFF
TRBD2	TRBV30	TRBJ2-1	few	TGTGCCTGGAGCCAGGGACTAGCGGGAGTCAATGAGCAGTTCTTC	CAWSQGLAGVNEQFF
TRBD2	TRBV7-2	TRBJ2-3	NA	TGTGCCAGCAGCATAGACGGACTAGCGGGGATCACAGATACGCAGTATTTT	CASSIDGLAGITDTQYF
TRBD2	TRBV5-1	TRBJ2-5	NA	TGCGCCAGCAGCACGTTACTAGCGGGAGGGCCGGAGACCCAGTACTTC	CASSTLLAGGPETQYF
NA	TRBV5-1	TRBJ2-6	NA	TGCGCCAGCACTCCATACTCTGGGGCCAACGTCCTGACTTTC	CASTPYSGANVLTF
TRBD1	TRBV28	TRBJ2-7	once	TGTGCCAGCAGTGCGCCCGCCTGGGGACAGGGGTACGAGCAGTACTTC	CASSAPAWGQGYEQYF
NA	TRBV7-2	TRBJ2-7	NA	TGTGCCAGCAGCTTAACGGGGCTTTCCTACGAGCAGTACTTC	CASSLTGLSYEQYF
TRBD1	TRBV7-8	TRBJ2-7	NA	TGTGCCAGCAGCTTCGGGACAGGGACCTACGAGCAGTACTTC	CASSFGTGTYEQYF
NA	TRBV5-1	TRBJ2-1	NA	TGCGCCAGCAGCATGGATTCCTACAATGAGCAGTTCTTC	CASSMDSYNEQFF
TRBD1	TRBV10-3	TRBJ2-7	few	TGTGCCATCACTGCCGGGACAGGGGGACACGAGCAGTACTTC	CAITAGTGGHEQYF
NA	TRBV14	TRBJ2-7	few	TGTGCCAGCAGCCAAGCGGGAGAGTACGAGCAGTACTTC	CASSQAGEYEQYF
TRBD2	TRBV2	TRBJ2-2	NA	TGTGCCAGCAGGAGGACTAGCGGGAGCGCCGGGGAGCTGTTTTTT	CASRRTSGSAGELFF
TRBD2	TRBV15	TRBJ2-5	NA	TGTGCCACCAGCAGAGGACTAGCGGAAGAGACCCAGTACTTC	CATSRGLAEETQYF
NA	TRBV5-1	TRBJ2-7	NA	TGCGCCAGCAGCCCGGGCGCCTCCTACGAGCAGTACTTC	CASSPGASYEQYF
NA	TRBV19	TRBJ2-7	NA	TGTGCCAGTAGCACAGGGCCCTACTACGAGCAGTACTTC	CASSTGPYYEQYF
NA	TRBV18	TRBJ2-5	few	TGTGCCAGCTCACCAAGGCAGCAAGAGACCCAGTACTTC	CASSPRQQETQYF
TRBD2	TRBV14	TRBJ2-1	NA	TGTGCCAGCAGACTTGCGGGAGGCTACAATGAGCAGTTCTTC	CASRLAGGYNEQFF
NA	TRBV28	TRBJ1-1	few	TGTGCCATTAAGAGCGGTTACACTGAAGCTTTCTTT	CAIKSGYTEAFF
NA	TRBV7-9	TRBJ2-3	NA	TGTGCCAGCAGCTCTGTCCTTGGCAGGGTTAGAGATACGCAGTATTTT	CASSSVLGRVRDTQYF
TRBD1	TRBV7-9	TRBJ1-1	NA	TGTGCCAGCAGCCCCCAGGGGGGCCACACTGAAGCTTTCTTT	CASSPQGGHTEAFF
TRBD2	TRBV7-2	TRBJ2-1	NA	TGTGCCAGCAGCTTAATGACTAGCGGGCCCAATGAGCAGTTCTTC	CASSLMTSGPNEQFF
TRBD1	TRBV2	TRBJ2-7	NA	TGTGCCAGCAGTATGGACAGGGGGCGCGAGCAGTACTTC	CASSMDRGREQYF
NA	TRBV6-6	TRBJ1-5	NA	TGTGCCACACGGGGGGCGGACCGACAGCCCCAGCATTTT	CATRGADRQPQHF
NA	TRBV7-9	TRBJ2-3	NA	TGTGCCAGCAGCCAGGCAGATACGCAGTATTTT	CASSQADTQYF
NA	TRBV5-1	TRBJ2-1	NA	TGCGCCAGCAGCTTGGCTGGCGTTTCCTACAATGAGCAGTTCTTC	CASSLAGVSYNEQFF
NA	TRBV9	TRBJ2-7	few	TGTGCCAGCAGCGTACTCGCAGGACGATCCTACGAGCAGTACTTC	CASSVLAGRSYEQYF
NA	TRBV11-2	TRBJ2-1	few	TGTGCCAGCAGCCGTCGAGCTGGCCCTTCCTACAATGAGCAGTTCTTC	CASSRRAGPSYNEQFF
NA	TRBV9	TRBJ2-2	NA	TGTGCCAGCAGCGTAGCCAGGGGAAACACCGGGGAGCTGTTTTTT	CASSVARGNTGELFF
NA	TRBV11-2	TRBJ2-3	NA	TGTGCCAGCAGCTTTTCCCGGGGCACAGATACGCAGTATTTT	CASSFSRGTDTQYF
NA	TRBV9	TRBJ2-2	NA	TGTGCCAGCAGCGTAGGGCTATCGAACACCGGGGAGCTGTTTTTT	CASSVGLSNTGELFF
NA	TRBV10-3	TRBJ1-1	once	TGTGCCATCAGTGAAGTTTCTTGGGACACTGAAGCTTTCTTT	CAISEVSWDTEAFF
TRBD2	TRBV11-2	TRBJ2-1	NA	TGTGCCAGCAGCTTAGGGAGCGGGAGTATGAATGAGCAGTTCTTC	CASSLGSGSMNEQFF
TRBD1	TRBV30	TRBJ2-5	few	TGTGCCTGGAACTCCGGACAGGGGGGAGAGACCCAGTACTTC	CAWNSGQGGETQYF